These 26 T cell receptor beta chains were all obtained from the same sample, sequenced in a study of cytomegalovirus exposure and HLA in healthy donors. The PCR made use of 60 Vbeta and 13 Jbeta primers. This table comes from immunoSEQ multiplex PCR, and its TCRdb copy is limited to in-frame clones, with some not included. The sample includes approximately 120,000 clones, over 60% of them seen just once. The sample was PBMCs. The receptors shown here come from a man aged 45 to 65 in good health and CMV-seronegative.

The table lists this clone with a count of one. Different DNA sequences within this sample yield the same CDR3. V gene TRBV5-4 combines with J gene TRBJ2-3; tentatively, D is TRBD2 (6 bases). Trimming shortened V by 5 bases and J by 6 bases, and 16 bases separated the two germline ends. The CDR3 runs 14 residues. CDR1 and CDR2 from the germline V gene are SGHNT and YYREEE (reference sequence). CDR3 region: CASSWDFLSDTQYF. CDR3 in DNA: TGTGCCAGCAGTTGGGACTTCCTGTCGGATACGCAGTATTTT. The full variable domain, in which reference TRBV5-4 and TRBJ2-3 provide the parts outside the CDR3, is ETGVTQSPTHLIKTRGQQVTLRCSSQSGHNTVSWYQQALGQGPQFIFQYYREEENGRGNFPPRFSGLQFPNYSSELNVNALELDDSALYLCASSWDFLSDTQYFGPGTRLTVL.

J is TRBJ2-1 and V is TRBV6-1, with 7 bases identical to TRBD2. V was pared by 3 bases and J by 6 bases, with 14 bases of the junction left unmatched. Looked up from germline, CDR1 is MNHNS and CDR2 is SASEGT. CDR3 length: 17 residues. The CDR3 bases are TGTGCCAGCAGTGAGGGTTTCTGGGACTACCAAGGCAATGAGCAGTTCTTC. Amino acids: CASSEGFWDYQGNEQFF.

This clone was picked up a small number of times. A junction end diverges from the germline sequence, so it may reflect a read error. The rearrangement uses TRBV7-9 and TRBJ1-1; 7 positions match TRBD1. Germline CDR1 reads SEHNR; CDR2 reads FQNEAQ (reference sequence). The CDR3 consists of 12 residues. The CDR3: CSSSLGTAEAFF. The CDR3, as DNA: TGTTCCAGCAGCTTGGGGACAGCTGAAGCTTTCTTT.

This clone was counted a few times. The CDR3 DNA reads TGTGCCAGCAGCTTTGGGGGGGGGCAGGTGGATGGCTACACCTTC. Translating it yields CASSFGGGQVDGYTF. V is TRBV9 and J is TRBJ1-2, with D tentatively TRBD1 (6 bases). This CDR3 has 15 residues. Germline V gene data show CDR1 as SGDLS and CDR2 as YYNGEE. V lost 4 bases to trimming and J lost 6 bases, with 19 bases between them.

The DNA for the CDR3 is TGTGCCAGCAGCCGGATCGGGACAGAACAAGAGACCCAGTACTTC. Translated, it gives CASSRIGTEQETQYF. This rearrangement joins TRBV28 to TRBJ2-5; 7 positions match TRBD1. CDR3 length equals 15 residues. Germline V gene data show CDR1 as MDHEN and CDR2 as SYDVKM. Trimming removed 6 bases from V and 2 bases from J; junction bases left unmatched: 9. Based on the CDR3 plus reference TRBV28 and TRBJ2-5, the full variable domain is DVKVTQSSRYLVKRTGEKVFLECVQDMDHENMFWYRQDPGLGLRLIYFSYDVKMKEKGDIPEGYSVSREKKERFSLILESASTNQTSMYLCASSRIGTEQETQYFGPGTRLLVL.

The gene calls are TRBV18 and TRBJ1-1; TRBD1 might be the D (6 bases). Trimming pared 1 base from V and 5 bases from J, leaving 14 bases between. Germline V gene sequence: CDR1 KGHSH, CDR2 LQKENI. CDR3 length: 15 residues. As DNA, the CDR3 is TGTGCCAGCTCACCACAGGGTGAAGGGGGTACTGAAGCTTTCTTT. This encodes CASSPQGEGGTEAFF.

The rearrangement links TRBV9 to TRBJ2-3, with 7 positions matching TRBD1. Germline V CDR1 and CDR2: SGDLS, YYNGEE. The CDR3 length is 17 residues. V shed 3 bases and J 4 bases; nucleotides not matched to a gene: 14. CDR3 sequence (DNA): TGTGCCAGCAGCGAGGGGACAGTAAAGGTTTATTCAGATACGCAGTATTTT. Protein sequence: CASSEGTVKVYSDTQYF.

In its sample, this clone was seen once. The chain recombines TRBV6-1 with TRBJ2-1; 9 bases align to TRBD2. This CDR3 comprises 16 residues. V trimming: 3 bases; J trimming: 8 bases; junction bases outside the gene matches: 11. Per germline, CDR1 MNHNS and CDR2 SASEGT. The CDR3 coding sequence is TGTGCCAGCAGTGATTTGTTGGCGGGGGGGCCAGATGAGCAGTTCTTC. It yields the protein CASSDLLAGGPDEQFF.

The V call is TRBV11-2, the J call TRBJ2-2, with a tentative D call TRBD1 (6 bases). Trimming pared 5 bases from V and 5 bases from J, leaving 15 bases between. The CDR3 spans 15 residues. The germline V gene encodes CDR1 SGHAT and CDR2 FQNNGV. CDR3 loop: CASSPGTYGTGELFF. The CDR3 DNA sequence: TGTGCCAGCAGCCCCGGGACATATGGAACCGGGGAGCTGTTTTTT.

The CDR3 nucleotides are TGTGCCAGCAGTCGCCTCACCTCGGCGGGGGAGGGGGAGCAGTTCTTC. Translated, it gives CASSRLTSAGEGEQFF. The chain joins TRBV5-6 to TRBJ2-1; 7 positions agree with TRBD2. This CDR3 region has 16 residues. The ends lost 5 bases at V and 10 bases at J; junction bases unmatched: 18. The germline V gene has CDR1 SGHDT and CDR2 YYEEEE.

This chain uses TRBV28 with TRBJ2-7; TRBD1 matches 7 bases. Unmatched junction bases numbered 12, after V lost 8 bases and J lost 5 bases. Germline loops: CDR1 MDHEN, CDR2 SYDVKM. The CDR3 consists of 14 residues. The CDR3, as DNA: TGTGCCAGCTCGACGGGACAGTCGTATGACGAGCAGTACGTC. This sequence encodes CASSTGQSYDEQYV.

V is TRBV10-3 and J is TRBJ2-2; TRBD2 matches 13 bases. J was trimmed by 0 bases and V by 10 bases; bases with no gene match: 5. Germline CDR1 ENHRY, CDR2 SYGVKD. This CDR3 spans 16 amino acids. Here the CDR3 reads CASRLAGGTNTGELFF. CDR3 sequence (DNA): TGTGCCAGCCGACTAGCGGGGGGTACGAACACCGGGGAGCTGTTTTTT.

The chain uses TRBV27 and TRBJ2-5; perhaps TRBD2 as D (6 bases). Trimming removed 5 bases from V and 4 bases from J, with 14 bases in between. The CDR3 loop spans 14 amino acids. The germline V gene encodes CDR1 MNHEY and CDR2 SMNVEV (reference sequence). This CDR3 is CASSKTAGGETQYF. The CDR3 DNA is TGTGCCAGCAGTAAGACAGCGGGCGGAGAGACCCAGTACTTC.

The rearrangement uses TRBV2 and TRBJ2-1, with TRBD2 matching over 14 bases. CDR1 and CDR2 (germline): SNHLY, FYNNEI. Trimming took 2 bases from V and 0 from J; bases not matched to a gene: 9. This CDR3 contains 20 residues. CDR3 DNA: TGTGCCAGCAGTGAAAGGCGGGGGACTAGCGGGGGAGACTCCTACAATGAGCAGTTCTTC. Amino acids: CASSERRGTSGGDSYNEQFF.

The rearrangement uses TRBV7-9 and TRBJ1-4; possibly TRBD1 for D (5 bases). V lost 5 bases and J lost 7, with 17 bases in between. Germline assignment: CDR1 SEHNR and CDR2 FQNEAQ (reference sequence). The CDR3 length is 15 residues. CDR3 sequence reads: CASSPNPGGGEKLFF. DNA of the CDR3: TGTGCCAGCAGCCCGAATCCCGGGGGAGGTGAAAAACTGTTTTTT.

The genes are TRBV4-1 and TRBJ2-2, with 9 bases identical to TRBD2. Germline V gene data show CDR1 as MGHRA and CDR2 as YSYEKL. After removal of 4 bases from V and 6 bases from J, the junction contained 9 bases not matched to a gene. This CDR3 contains 16 residues. For the CDR3, the DNA is TGCGCCAGCAGCCCGCGGGGGGGCGGTCGATCCGGGGAGCTGTTTTTT. This encodes CASSPRGGGRSGELFF.

The chain uses TRBV5-4 and TRBJ2-3, with D tentatively TRBD2 (5 bases). V lost 7 bases and J 2 bases, leaving 14 bases between the germline ends. Germline CDR1 is SGHNT and CDR2 is YYREEE (reference sequence). The CDR3 runs to 14 residues. CDR3 sequence (DNA): TGTGCCAGCGGTACGGGGAGTCCCACAGATACGCAGTATTTT. This translates into CASGTGSPTDTQYF.

This chain links TRBV19 with TRBJ1-2; 9 positions agree with TRBD1. The CDR3 runs 13 residues. Germline-derived CDR1 and CDR2 are LNHDA and SQIVND (reference sequence). The junction had 4 bases not matched to a gene; V was cut back by 5 bases and J by 6 bases. The CDR3 DNA sequence: TGTGCCAGTAGTTTACAGGGGGCGGATGGCTACACCTTC. Translation gives CASSLQGADGYTF.

V and J are TRBV2 and TRBJ1-5; D unresolved. CDR1 and CDR2 from the germline V gene are SNHLY and FYNNEI. The CDR3 has 14 amino acids. The V end lost 7 bases, the J end lost 3 bases, and 13 bases lay between the germline ends. The CDR3 is CASTQGSNNQPQHF. In DNA, the CDR3 is TGTGCCAGCACCCAAGGGAGCAACAATCAGCCCCAGCATTTT.

The rearrangement uses TRBV5-6 and TRBJ2-7; D gene uncertain. Trimming stripped 0 bases from V and 0 bases from J, with 7 bases between. Germline V gene lookup returns CDR1 SGHDT and CDR2 YYEEEE. This CDR3 is built from 14 residues. CDR3 sequence reads: CASSLGDSSYEQYF. CDR3 DNA: TGTGCCAGCAGCTTGGGCGATAGCTCCTACGAGCAGTACTTC.

The rearrangement links TRBV30 to TRBJ2-3; tentative D call: TRBD1 (6 bases). Germline CDR1 GTSNPN, CDR2 SVGIG (reference sequence). The V gene lost 4 bases and the J gene lost 1 base, with 18 bases spanning the gap. This CDR3 is 16 amino acids long. Here the CDR3 reads CAWKPPRRGGTDTQYF. In nucleotides, the CDR3 is TGTGCCTGGAAACCCCCCCGCAGGGGAGGCACAGATACGCAGTATTTT.

This clone was seen only once. The chain employs TRBV28 and TRBJ1-4; perhaps TRBD1 as D (5 bases). Trimming pared 5 bases from V and 0 bases from J, leaving 13 bases between. This CDR3 has 16 amino acids. CDR1 and CDR2 (germline): MDHEN, SYDVKM. In DNA form, the CDR3 reads TGTGCCAGCAGTCCAAGTACAGGAGCAACTAATGAAAAACTGTTTTTT. This sequence encodes CASSPSTGATNEKLFF. The whole variable domain, filled in from reference TRBV28 and TRBJ1-4, reads DVKVTQSSRYLVKRTGEKVFLECVQDMDHENMFWYRQDPGLGLRLIYFSYDVKMKEKGDIPEGYSVSREKKERFSLILESASTNQTSMYLCASSPSTGATNEKLFFGSGTQLSVL.

The J gene is TRBJ2-2, the V gene TRBV7-2; 8 nucleotides align to TRBD1. V lost 0 bases, J lost 1 base, and 1 base stayed unmatched. The CDR3 contains 16 residues. Germline V gene sequence: CDR1 SGHTA, CDR2 FQGNSA. CDR3 residues: CASSLAGTGNTGELFF. The CDR3 nucleotides read TGTGCCAGCAGCTTAGCGGGGACAGGGAACACCGGGGAGCTGTTTTTT. Combining the CDR3 with reference TRBV7-2 and TRBJ2-2 gives the whole variable domain GAGVSQSPSNKVTEKGKDVELRCDPISGHTALYWYRQSLGQGLEFLIYFQGNSAPDKSGLPSDRFSAERTGGSVSTLTIQRTQQEDSAVYLCASSLAGTGNTGELFFGEGSRLTVL.

This chain uses TRBV7-2 with TRBJ2-1, with 8 bases lining up with TRBD2. There are 16 residues in the CDR3. Trimming at V came to 4 bases and at J to 5 bases, leaving 10 bases not matched to a gene. The V gene's germline CDR1 is SGHTA and CDR2 FQGNSA. DNA of the CDR3: TGTGCCAGCAGCTCCAGGGGCGGGGGGATTAACAATGAGCAGTTCTTC. As protein: CASSSRGGGINNEQFF.

This chain uses TRBV6-5 with TRBJ1-3; D not certain. Germline loops: CDR1 MNHEY, CDR2 SVGAGI. There are 16 residues in the CDR3. Trimming cost V 4 bases and J 0 bases, with 13 bases left between them. CDR3 residues: CASSSSRGYSGNTIYF. CDR3 DNA sequence: TGTGCCAGCAGTTCCTCTCGCGGATACTCTGGAAACACCATATATTTT.

The chain has TRBV7-2 and TRBJ2-3; 7 positions agree with TRBD2. J lost 5 bases, V lost 5 bases, and 13 bases had no gene match. The germline V gene has CDR1 SGHTA and CDR2 FQGNSA. The CDR3 runs to 16 residues. CDR3 nucleotides: TGTGCCAGCAGCGTAACTAGCGCGCCGAATGGAGATACGCAGTATTTT. It translates to CASSVTSAPNGDTQYF.